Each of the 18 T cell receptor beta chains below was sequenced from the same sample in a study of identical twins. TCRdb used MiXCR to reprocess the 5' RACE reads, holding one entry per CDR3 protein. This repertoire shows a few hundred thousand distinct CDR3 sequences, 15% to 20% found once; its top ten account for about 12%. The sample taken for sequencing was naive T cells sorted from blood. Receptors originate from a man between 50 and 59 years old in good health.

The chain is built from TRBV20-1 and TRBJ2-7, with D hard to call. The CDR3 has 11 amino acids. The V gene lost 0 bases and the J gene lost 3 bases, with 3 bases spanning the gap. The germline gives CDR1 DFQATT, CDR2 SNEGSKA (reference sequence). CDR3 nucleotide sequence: TGCAGTGCTAGAGACGTCTACGAGCAGTACTTC. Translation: CSARDVYEQYF.

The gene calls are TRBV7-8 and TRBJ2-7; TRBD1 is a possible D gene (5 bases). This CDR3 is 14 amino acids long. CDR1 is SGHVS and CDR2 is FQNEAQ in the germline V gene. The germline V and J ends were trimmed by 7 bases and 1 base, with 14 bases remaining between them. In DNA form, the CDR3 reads TGTGCCAGCACCTCGACAGTCACTTCCTACGAGCAGTACTTC. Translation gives CASTSTVTSYEQYF.

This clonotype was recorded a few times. The CDR3 bases are TGTGCCAGCAGCGTGGACAGGGTAGGGACAGATACGCAGTATTTT. Encoded protein: CASSVDRVGTDTQYF. The chain links TRBV6-1 to TRBJ2-3; 8 bases fit TRBD1. Germline loops: CDR1 MNHNS, CDR2 SASEGT. The V segment lost 6 bases and the J segment 3 bases; nucleotides outside the gene matches: 8. The CDR3 spans 15 residues.

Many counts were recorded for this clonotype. In DNA form, the CDR3 reads TGCAGTGCTAGAGAACAAACAGGGGGCTATAGCAATCAGCCCCAGCATTTT. As protein: CSAREQTGGYSNQPQHF. The chain recombines TRBV20-1 with TRBJ1-5; 9 bases line up with TRBD1. After removal of 0 bases from V and 0 bases from J, the junction contained 6 bases not matched to a gene. Germline V gene data show CDR1 as DFQATT and CDR2 as SNEGSKA (reference sequence). The CDR3 is made up of 17 amino acids.

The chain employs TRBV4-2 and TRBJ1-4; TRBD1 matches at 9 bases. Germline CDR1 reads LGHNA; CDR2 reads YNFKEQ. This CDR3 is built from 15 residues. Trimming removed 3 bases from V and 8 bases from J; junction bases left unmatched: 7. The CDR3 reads CASSQVGTGNEKLFF. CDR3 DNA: TGTGCCAGCAGCCAGGTGGGGACAGGGAACGAAAAACTGTTTTTT.

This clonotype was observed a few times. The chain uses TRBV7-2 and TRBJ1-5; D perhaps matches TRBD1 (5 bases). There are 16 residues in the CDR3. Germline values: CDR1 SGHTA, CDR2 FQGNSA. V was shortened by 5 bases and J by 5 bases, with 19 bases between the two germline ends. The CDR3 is CASSLLGRGVHQPQHF. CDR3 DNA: TGTGCCAGCAGCCTCTTAGGACGAGGGGTCCATCAGCCCCAGCATTTT.

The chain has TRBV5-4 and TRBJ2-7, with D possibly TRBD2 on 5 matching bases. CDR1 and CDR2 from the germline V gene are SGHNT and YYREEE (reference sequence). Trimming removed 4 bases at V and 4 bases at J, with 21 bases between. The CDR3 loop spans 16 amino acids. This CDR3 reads CASSPGGGRPPYEQYF. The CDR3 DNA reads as TGTGCCAGCAGCCCCGGTGGAGGACGACCCCCTTACGAGCAGTACTTC.

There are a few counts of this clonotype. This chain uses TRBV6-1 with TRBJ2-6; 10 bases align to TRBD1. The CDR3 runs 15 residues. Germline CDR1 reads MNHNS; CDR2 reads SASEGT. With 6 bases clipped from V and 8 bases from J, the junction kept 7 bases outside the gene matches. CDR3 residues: CASRGGTGEPNVLTF. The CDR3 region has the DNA TGTGCCAGCAGGGGCGGGACAGGGGAACCCAACGTCCTGACTTTC.

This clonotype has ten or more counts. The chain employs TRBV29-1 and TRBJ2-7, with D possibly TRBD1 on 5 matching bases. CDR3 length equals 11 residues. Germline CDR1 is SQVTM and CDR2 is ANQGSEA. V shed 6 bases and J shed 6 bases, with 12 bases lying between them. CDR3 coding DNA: TGCAGCGTGGGCCAAGGGGCCGAGCAGTACTTC. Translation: CSVGQGAEQYF.

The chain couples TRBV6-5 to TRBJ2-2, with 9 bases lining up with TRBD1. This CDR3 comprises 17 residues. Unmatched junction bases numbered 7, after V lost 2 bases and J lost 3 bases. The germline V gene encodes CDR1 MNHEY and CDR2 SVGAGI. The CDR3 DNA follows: TGTGCCAGCAGTTACGTGACAGGGGGTTTTGACACCGGGGAGCTGTTTTTT. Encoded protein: CASSYVTGGFDTGELFF.

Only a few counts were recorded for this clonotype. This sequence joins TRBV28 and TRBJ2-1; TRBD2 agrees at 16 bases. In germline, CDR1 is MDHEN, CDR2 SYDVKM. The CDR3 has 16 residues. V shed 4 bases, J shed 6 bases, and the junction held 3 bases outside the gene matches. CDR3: CASSYGTSGRANEQFF. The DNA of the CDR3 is TGTGCCAGCAGTTATGGGACTAGCGGGAGGGCCAATGAGCAGTTCTTC.

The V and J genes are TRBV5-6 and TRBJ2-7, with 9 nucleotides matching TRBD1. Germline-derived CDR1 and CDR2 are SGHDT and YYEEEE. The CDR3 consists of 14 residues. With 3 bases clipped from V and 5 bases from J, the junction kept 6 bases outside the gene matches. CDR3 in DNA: TGTGCCAGCAGCTACCGGGACAGGGTCCACGAGCAGTACTTC. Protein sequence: CASSYRDRVHEQYF.

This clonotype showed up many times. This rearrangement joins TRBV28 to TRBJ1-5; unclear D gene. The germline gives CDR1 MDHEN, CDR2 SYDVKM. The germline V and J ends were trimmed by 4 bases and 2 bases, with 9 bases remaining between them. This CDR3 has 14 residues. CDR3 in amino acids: CASSSRVGNQPQHF. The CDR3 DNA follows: TGTGCCAGCAGTTCGCGGGTTGGCAATCAGCCCCAGCATTTT.

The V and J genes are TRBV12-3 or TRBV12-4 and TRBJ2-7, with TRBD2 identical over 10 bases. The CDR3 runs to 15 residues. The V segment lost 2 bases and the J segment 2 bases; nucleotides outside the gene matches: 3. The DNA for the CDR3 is TGTGCCAGCAGTTTAATCCTAGCGGGAGCCTACGAGCAGTACTTC. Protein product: CASSLILAGAYEQYF.

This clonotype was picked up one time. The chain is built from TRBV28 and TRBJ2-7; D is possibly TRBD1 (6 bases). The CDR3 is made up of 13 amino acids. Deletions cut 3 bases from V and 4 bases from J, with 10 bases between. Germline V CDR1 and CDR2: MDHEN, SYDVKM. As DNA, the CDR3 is TGTGCCAGCAGTTTTCAACAGGGTTACGAGCAGTACTTC. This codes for CASSFQQGYEQYF.

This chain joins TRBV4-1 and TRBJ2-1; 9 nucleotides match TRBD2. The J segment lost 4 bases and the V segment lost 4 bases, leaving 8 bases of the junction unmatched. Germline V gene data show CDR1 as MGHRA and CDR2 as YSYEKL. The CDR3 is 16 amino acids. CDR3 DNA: TGCGCCAGCAGCCTCTATAGGACTAGCGATTACAATGAGCAGTTCTTC. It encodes CASSLYRTSDYNEQFF.

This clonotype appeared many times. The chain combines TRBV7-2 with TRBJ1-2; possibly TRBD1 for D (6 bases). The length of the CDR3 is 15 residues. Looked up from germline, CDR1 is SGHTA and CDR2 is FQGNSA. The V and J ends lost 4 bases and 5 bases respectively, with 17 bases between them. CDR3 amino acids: CASSSPADRLYGYTF. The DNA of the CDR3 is TGTGCCAGCAGCTCGCCTGCGGACAGATTATATGGCTACACCTTC.

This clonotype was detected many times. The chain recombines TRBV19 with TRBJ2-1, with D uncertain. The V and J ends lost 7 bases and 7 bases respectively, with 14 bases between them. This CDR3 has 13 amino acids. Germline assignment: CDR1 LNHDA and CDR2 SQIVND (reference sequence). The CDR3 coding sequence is TGTGCCAGTACGGTGGATGGGGTGAATGAGCAGTTCTTC. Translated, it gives CASTVDGVNEQFF.